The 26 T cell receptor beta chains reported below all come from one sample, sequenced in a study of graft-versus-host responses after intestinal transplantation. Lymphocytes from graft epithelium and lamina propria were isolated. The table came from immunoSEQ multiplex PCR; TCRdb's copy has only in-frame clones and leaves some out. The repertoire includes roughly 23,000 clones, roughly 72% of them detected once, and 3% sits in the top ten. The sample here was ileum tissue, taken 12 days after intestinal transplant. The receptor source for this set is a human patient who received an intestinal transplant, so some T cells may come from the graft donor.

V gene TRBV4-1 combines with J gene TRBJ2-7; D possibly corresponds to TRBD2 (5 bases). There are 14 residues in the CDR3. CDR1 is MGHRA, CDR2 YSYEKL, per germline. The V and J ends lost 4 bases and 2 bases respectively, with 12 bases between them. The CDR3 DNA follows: TGCGCCAGCAGCCCGGTCCGGGGAACCTACGAGCAGTACTTC. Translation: CASSPVRGTYEQYF.

The chain's CDR3 is CASSQASGRGDNEQFF. The CDR3 DNA is TGCGCCAGCAGCCAAGCTAGCGGGAGAGGGGACAATGAGCAGTTCTTC. V usage is TRBV4-3 and J usage is TRBJ2-1, with 10 positions matching TRBD2. The CDR3 is 16 residues long. Trimming at V came to 1 base and at J to 5 bases, leaving 5 bases not matched to a gene. The germline V gene has CDR1 LGHNA and CDR2 YSLEER.

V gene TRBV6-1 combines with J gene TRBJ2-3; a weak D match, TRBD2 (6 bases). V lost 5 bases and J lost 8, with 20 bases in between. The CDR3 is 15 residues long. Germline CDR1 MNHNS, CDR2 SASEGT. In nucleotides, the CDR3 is TGTGCCAGCAGTCCCTCCGGGACTCGGCATGGTACGCAGTATTTT. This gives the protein CASSPSGTRHGTQYF.

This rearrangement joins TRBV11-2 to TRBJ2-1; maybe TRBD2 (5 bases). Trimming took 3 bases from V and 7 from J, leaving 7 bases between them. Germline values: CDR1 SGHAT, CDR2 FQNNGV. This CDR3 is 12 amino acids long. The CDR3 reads CASSFEGNEQFF. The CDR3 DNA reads TGTGCCAGCAGCTTTGAGGGAAATGAGCAGTTCTTC.

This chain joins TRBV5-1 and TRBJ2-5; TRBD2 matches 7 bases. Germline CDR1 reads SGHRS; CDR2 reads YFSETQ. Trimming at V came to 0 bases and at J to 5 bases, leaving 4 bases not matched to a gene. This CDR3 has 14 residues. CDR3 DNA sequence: TGCGCCAGCAGCTTGGAAATGGGAGGGGAGACCCAGTACTTC. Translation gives CASSLEMGGETQYF.

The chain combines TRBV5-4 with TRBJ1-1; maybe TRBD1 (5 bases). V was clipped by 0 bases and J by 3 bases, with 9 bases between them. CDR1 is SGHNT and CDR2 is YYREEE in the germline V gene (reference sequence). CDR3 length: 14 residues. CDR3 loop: CASSLDRWYTEAFF. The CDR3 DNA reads TGTGCCAGCAGCTTGGACAGGTGGTACACTGAAGCTTTCTTT.

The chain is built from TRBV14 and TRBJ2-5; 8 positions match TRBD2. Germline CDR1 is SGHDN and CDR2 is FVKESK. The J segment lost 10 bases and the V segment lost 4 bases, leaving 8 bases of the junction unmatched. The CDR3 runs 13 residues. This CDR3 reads CASSPIGLARQYF. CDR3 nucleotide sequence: TGTGCCAGCAGCCCGATAGGACTAGCTCGCCAGTACTTC.

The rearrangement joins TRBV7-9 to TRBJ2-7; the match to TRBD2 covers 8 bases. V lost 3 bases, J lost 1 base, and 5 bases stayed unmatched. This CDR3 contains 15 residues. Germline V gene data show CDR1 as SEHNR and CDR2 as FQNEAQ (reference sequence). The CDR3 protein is CASSFLAGQSYEQYF. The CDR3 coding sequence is TGTGCCAGCAGCTTCTTAGCGGGACAATCCTACGAGCAGTACTTC.

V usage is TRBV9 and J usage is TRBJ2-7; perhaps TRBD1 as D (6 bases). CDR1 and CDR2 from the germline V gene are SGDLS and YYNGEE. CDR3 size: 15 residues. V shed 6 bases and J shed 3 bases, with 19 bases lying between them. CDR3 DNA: TGTGCCAGCAAACAAGGGGACATTATGCTCTACGAGCAGTACTTC. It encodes CASKQGDIMLYEQYF.

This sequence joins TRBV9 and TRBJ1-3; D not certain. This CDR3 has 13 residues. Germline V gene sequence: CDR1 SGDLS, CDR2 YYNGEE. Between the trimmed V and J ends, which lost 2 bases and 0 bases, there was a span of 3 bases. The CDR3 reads CASSVSSGNTIYF. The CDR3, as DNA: TGTGCCAGCAGCGTGAGCTCTGGAAACACCATATATTTT. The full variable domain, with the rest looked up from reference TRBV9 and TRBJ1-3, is DSGVTQTPKHLITATGQRVTLRCSPRSGDLSVYWYQQSLDQGLQFLIQYYNGEERAKGNILERFSAQQFPDLHSELNLSSLELGDSALYFCASSVSSGNTIYFGEGSWLTVV.

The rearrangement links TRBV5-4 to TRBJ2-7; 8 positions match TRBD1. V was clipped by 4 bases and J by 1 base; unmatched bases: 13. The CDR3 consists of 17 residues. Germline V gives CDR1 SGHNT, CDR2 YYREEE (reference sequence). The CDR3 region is CASSPPVRQGASYEQYF. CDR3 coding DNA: TGTGCCAGCAGCCCACCCGTTCGGCAGGGGGCTTCCTACGAGCAGTACTTC.

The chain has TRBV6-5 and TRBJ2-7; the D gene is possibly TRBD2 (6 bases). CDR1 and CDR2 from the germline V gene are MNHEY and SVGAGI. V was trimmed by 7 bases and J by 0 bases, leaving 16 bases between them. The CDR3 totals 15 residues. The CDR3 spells CASMQPVGSSYEQYF. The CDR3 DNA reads TGTGCCAGCATGCAACCTGTCGGGAGCTCCTACGAGCAGTACTTC.

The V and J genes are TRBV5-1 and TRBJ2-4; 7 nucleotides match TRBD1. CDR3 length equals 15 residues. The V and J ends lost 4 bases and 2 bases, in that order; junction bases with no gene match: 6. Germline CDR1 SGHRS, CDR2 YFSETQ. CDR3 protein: CASSLLTGSKNIQYF. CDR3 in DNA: TGCGCCAGCAGCCTGTTGACAGGGTCCAAAAACATTCAGTACTTC.

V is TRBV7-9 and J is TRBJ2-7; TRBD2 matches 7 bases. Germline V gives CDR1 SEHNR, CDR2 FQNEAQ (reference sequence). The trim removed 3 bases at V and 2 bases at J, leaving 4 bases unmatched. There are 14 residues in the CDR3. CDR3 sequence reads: CASSFLAGAYEQYF. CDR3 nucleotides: TGTGCCAGCAGCTTTCTCGCGGGAGCCTACGAGCAGTACTTC.

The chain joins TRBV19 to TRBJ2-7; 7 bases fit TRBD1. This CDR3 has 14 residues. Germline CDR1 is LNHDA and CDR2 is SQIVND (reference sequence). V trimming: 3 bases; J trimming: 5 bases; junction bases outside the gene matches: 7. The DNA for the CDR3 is TGTGCCAGTAGTATCTATCAAGGGGGCAACGAGCAGTACTTC. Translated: CASSIYQGGNEQYF. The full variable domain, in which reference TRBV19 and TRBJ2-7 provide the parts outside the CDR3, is DGGITQSPKYLFRKEGQNVTLSCEQNLNHDAMYWYRQDPGQGLRLIYYSQIVNDFQKGDIAEGYSVSREKKESFPLTVTSAQKNPTAFYLCASSIYQGGNEQYFGPGTRLTVT.

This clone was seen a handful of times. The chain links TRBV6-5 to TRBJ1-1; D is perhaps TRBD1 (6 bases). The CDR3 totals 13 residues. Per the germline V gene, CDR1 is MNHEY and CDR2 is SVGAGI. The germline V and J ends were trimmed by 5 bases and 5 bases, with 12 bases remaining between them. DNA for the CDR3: TGTGCCAGCAGTCCACAGGGTCGGACTGAAGCTTTCTTT. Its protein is CASSPQGRTEAFF.

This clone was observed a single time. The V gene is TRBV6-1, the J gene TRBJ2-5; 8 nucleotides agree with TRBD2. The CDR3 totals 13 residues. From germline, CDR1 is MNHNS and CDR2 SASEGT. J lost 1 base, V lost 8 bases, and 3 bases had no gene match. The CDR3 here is CASQTSGQETQYF. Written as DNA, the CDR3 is TGTGCCAGCCAAACTAGCGGCCAAGAGACCCAGTACTTC.

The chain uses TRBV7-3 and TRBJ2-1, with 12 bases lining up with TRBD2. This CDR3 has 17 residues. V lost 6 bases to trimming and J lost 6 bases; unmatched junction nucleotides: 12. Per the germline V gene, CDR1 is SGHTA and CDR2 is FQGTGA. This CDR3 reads CASSSEGGLAGLNEQFF. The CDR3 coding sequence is TGTGCCAGCAGTTCCGAAGGGGGACTAGCGGGCCTCAATGAGCAGTTCTTC.

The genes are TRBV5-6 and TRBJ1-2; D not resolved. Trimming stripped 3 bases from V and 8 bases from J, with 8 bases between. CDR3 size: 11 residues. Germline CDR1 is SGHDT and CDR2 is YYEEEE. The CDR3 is CASSSGWGYTF. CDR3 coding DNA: TGTGCCAGCAGCTCGGGGTGGGGCTACACCTTC.

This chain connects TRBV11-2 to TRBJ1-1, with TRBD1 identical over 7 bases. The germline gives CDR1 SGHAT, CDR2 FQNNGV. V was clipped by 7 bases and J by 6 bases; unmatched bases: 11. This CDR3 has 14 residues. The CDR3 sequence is CASIPVRGTSEAFF. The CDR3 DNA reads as TGTGCCAGCATCCCAGTCAGGGGGACTTCTGAAGCTTTCTTT.

In DNA, the CDR3 is TGTGCCAGCAGCCAGCGCAGCGGGAAAGTAGGTGAAGCTTTCTTT. Protein: CASSQRSGKVGEAFF. The V and J genes are TRBV7-9 and TRBJ1-1; D is ambiguous. The CDR3 is 15 residues long. V was trimmed by 5 bases and J by 7 bases, leaving 20 bases between them. Germline CDR1 is SEHNR and CDR2 is FQNEAQ (reference sequence).

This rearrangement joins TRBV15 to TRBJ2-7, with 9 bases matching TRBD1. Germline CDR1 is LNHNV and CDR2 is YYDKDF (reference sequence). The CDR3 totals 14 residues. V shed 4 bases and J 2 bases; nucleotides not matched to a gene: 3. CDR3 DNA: TGTGCCACCAGCAAAGACAGGGGGACCTACGAGCAGTACTTC. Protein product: CATSKDRGTYEQYF.

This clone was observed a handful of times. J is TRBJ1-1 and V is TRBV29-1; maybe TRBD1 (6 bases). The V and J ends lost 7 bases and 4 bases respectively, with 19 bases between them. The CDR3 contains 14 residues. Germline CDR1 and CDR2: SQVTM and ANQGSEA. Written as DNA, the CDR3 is TGCAGCGCTTACAGGGACCCCACTTCCACTGAAGCTTTCTTT. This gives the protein CSAYRDPTSTEAFF. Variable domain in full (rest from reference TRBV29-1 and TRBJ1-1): SAVISQKPSRDICQRGTSLTIQCQVDSQVTMMFWYRQQPGQSLTLIATANQGSEATYESGFVIDKFPISRPNLTFSTLTVSNMSPEDSSIYLCSAYRDPTSTEAFFGQGTRLTVV.

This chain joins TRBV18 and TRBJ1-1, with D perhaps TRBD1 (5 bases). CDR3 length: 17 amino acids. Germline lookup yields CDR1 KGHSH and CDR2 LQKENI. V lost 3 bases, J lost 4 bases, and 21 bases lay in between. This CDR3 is CASSPSPGGMAVTEAFF. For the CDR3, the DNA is TGTGCCAGCTCACCCTCGCCCGGGGGGATGGCGGTCACTGAAGCTTTCTTT.

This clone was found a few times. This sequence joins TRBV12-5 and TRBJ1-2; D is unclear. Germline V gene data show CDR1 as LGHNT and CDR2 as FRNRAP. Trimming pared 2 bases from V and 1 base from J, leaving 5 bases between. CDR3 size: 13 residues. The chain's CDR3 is CASGLLSNYGYTF. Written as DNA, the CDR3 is TGTGCTAGTGGTTTGCTCAGTAACTATGGCTACACCTTC.

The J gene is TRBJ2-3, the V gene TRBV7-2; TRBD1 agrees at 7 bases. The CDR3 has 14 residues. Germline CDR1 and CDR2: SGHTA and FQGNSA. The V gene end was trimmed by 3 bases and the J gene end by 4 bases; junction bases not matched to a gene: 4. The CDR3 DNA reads TGTGCCAGCAGCTTCTCGCAGGGGGCAGATACGCAGTATTTT. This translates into CASSFSQGADTQYF.